The 16 T cell receptor beta chains given below trace back to one sample, sequenced in a study of T cell responses to AZD1222 COVID-19 vaccine. Produced via immunoSEQ multiplex PCR; TCRdb's table is partial and in-frame only. The sample holds 100,000 to 150,000 clones, 70% to 90% seen once. The sequencing here drew on peripheral blood, taken on day 0 of AZD1222 vaccination. The receptors originated from an adult in good health.

The gene calls are TRBV11-3 and TRBJ2-2, with TRBD1 as a possible D gene (6 bases). CDR1 is SGHNT and CDR2 is YENEEA in the germline V gene. Trimming left V 5 bases short and J 7 bases short, with 17 bases between. The CDR3 extends over 15 amino acids. The CDR3 reads CASSQITTGFGELFF. The DNA of the CDR3 is TGTGCCAGCAGCCAAATCACCACAGGGTTCGGGGAGCTGTTTTTT.

The V and J genes are TRBV3-1 (or the pseudogene TRBV3-2) and TRBJ2-7, with a possible D match to TRBD1 (6 bases). Germline loops: CDR1 LGHDT, CDR2 YNNKEL (reference sequence). Trimming pared 4 bases from V and 1 base from J, leaving 11 bases between. The CDR3 runs 14 residues. The CDR3 DNA is TGTGCCAGCAGCCGTCAGGGGTTATCCTACGAGCAGTACTTC. Encoded protein: CASSRQGLSYEQYF.

In the case of this clone: This specimen includes other DNA sequences encoding the same CDR3. The genes are TRBV19 and TRBJ2-7; D ambiguous. CDR3 size: 15 residues. V gave up 1 base and J gave up 1 base, with 11 bases separating them. CDR1 is LNHDA and CDR2 is SQIVND in the germline V gene (reference sequence). For the CDR3, the DNA is TGTGCCAGTAGTATAGGGGGTGGCCGATCCTACGAGCAGTACTTC. Amino acid sequence: CASSIGGGRSYEQYF.

This clone has just one count. The V gene is TRBV27, the J gene TRBJ2-2; TRBD1 might be the D (6 bases). V was trimmed by 3 bases and J by 1 base, leaving 12 bases between them. The CDR3 length is 16 residues. In germline, CDR1 is MNHEY, CDR2 SMNVEV (reference sequence). CDR3 sequence reads: CASSFTRRGNTGELFF. CDR3 DNA sequence: TGTGCCAGCAGTTTCACCCGCAGGGGGAACACCGGGGAGCTGTTTTTT.

This clone was found a few times. V is TRBV28 and J is TRBJ2-3; 7 bases align to TRBD2. Germline CDR1 and CDR2: MDHEN and SYDVKM. The V segment lost 0 bases and the J segment 1 base; nucleotides outside the gene matches: 4. The CDR3 has 16 residues. The CDR3, as DNA: TGTGCCAGCAGTTTATGGGGGAGGGAAGGCACAGATACGCAGTATTTT. Protein: CASSLWGREGTDTQYF.

This clone was counted once. The chain couples TRBV7-2 to TRBJ1-1; D is uncertain. The CDR3 is 12 amino acids. The V end lost 3 bases, the J end lost 7 bases, and 9 bases lay between the germline ends. The germline gives CDR1 SGHTA, CDR2 FQGNSA. The CDR3: CASSLAWGEAFF. The CDR3 DNA reads TGTGCCAGCAGCTTGGCCTGGGGTGAAGCTTTCTTT.

The chain has TRBV6-6 and TRBJ2-7, with D tentatively TRBD2 (6 bases). The ends were cut back, 3 bases at V and 2 bases at J, with 11 bases in the middle. Per the germline V gene, CDR1 is MNHNY and CDR2 is SVGAGI (reference sequence). The CDR3 is 14 amino acids. CDR3 residues: CASSYASETYEQYF. The CDR3 DNA is TGTGCCAGCAGTTATGCTAGCGAGACCTACGAGCAGTACTTC.

The V gene is TRBV6-5, the J gene TRBJ1-4; 11 nucleotides align to TRBD1. Germline V CDR1 and CDR2: MNHEY, SVGAGI. J gave up 8 bases and V 2 bases, and 4 bases lay outside the gene matches. The CDR3 has 15 amino acids. CDR3 residues: CASSYGTGGTEKLFF. CDR3 coding DNA: TGTGCCAGCAGTTACGGGACAGGGGGTACGGAAAAACTGTTTTTT.

This clone has more than one count but fewer than ten. The chain joins TRBV2 to TRBJ2-1; TRBD2 agrees at 8 bases. CDR1 and CDR2 from the germline V gene are SNHLY and FYNNEI. CDR3 length equals 16 residues. V gave up 5 bases and J gave up 7 bases; unmatched junction bases: 13. The CDR3: CASSFGGAGGRNEQFF. Written as DNA, the CDR3 is TGTGCCAGCAGTTTTGGGGGGGCGGGAGGACGTAATGAGCAGTTCTTC.

The rearrangement uses TRBV7-2 and TRBJ1-4; no reliable D call. This CDR3 is 14 amino acids long. Deletions cut 2 bases from V and 4 bases from J, with 8 bases between. Germline lookup yields CDR1 SGHTA and CDR2 FQGNSA. The CDR3 spells CASSLTGDNEKLFF. CDR3 sequence (DNA): TGTGCCAGCAGCTTAACCGGAGATAATGAAAAACTGTTTTTT. Supplemented by reference TRBV7-2 and TRBJ1-4, the full variable domain reads GAGVSQSPSNKVTEKGKDVELRCDPISGHTALYWYRQSLGQGLEFLIYFQGNSAPDKSGLPSDRFSAERTGGSVSTLTIQRTQQEDSAVYLCASSLTGDNEKLFFGSGTQLSVL.

This clone was seen once. V and J are TRBV6-5 and TRBJ1-3; 7 bases agree with TRBD1. This CDR3 contains 14 residues. V was clipped by 5 bases and J by 2 bases; unmatched bases: 3. Germline V gene data show CDR1 as MNHEY and CDR2 as SVGAGI. The CDR3 protein is CASSTTGAGNTIYF. CDR3 nucleotides: TGTGCCAGCAGTACTACAGGGGCTGGAAACACCATATATTTT.

The V gene is TRBV6-5, the J gene TRBJ2-3, with TRBD2 matching 8 bases. The CDR3 is 15 residues long. Germline V gene data show CDR1 as MNHEY and CDR2 as SVGAGI. Trimming cost V 5 bases and J 4 bases; bases outside gene matches: 8. CDR3 sequence: CASSRTSFRADTQYF. DNA of the CDR3: TGTGCCAGCAGTAGGACTAGCTTCCGCGCAGATACGCAGTATTTT.

V and J are TRBV18 and TRBJ1-1; tentative D call: TRBD1 (6 bases). Germline loops: CDR1 KGHSH, CDR2 LQKENI. The CDR3 length is 14 residues. V was clipped by 3 bases and J by 11 bases, with 19 bases between them. CDR3 residues: CASSPVGGASAAFF. CDR3 coding DNA: TGTGCCAGCTCACCCGTCGGGGGGGCTTCGGCTGCTTTCTTT.

This rearrangement joins TRBV7-3 to TRBJ1-1; no reliable D call. Germline assignment: CDR1 SGHTA and CDR2 FQGTGA. With 5 bases removed from V and 5 bases from J, the gap between germline ends came to 15 bases. The CDR3 has 14 residues. This CDR3 reads CASSLTSSGTEAFF. CDR3 DNA sequence: TGTGCCAGCAGCCTGACCAGTTCGGGGACTGAAGCTTTCTTT.

This chain uses TRBV9 with TRBJ2-1; 10 bases are a match to TRBD2. The CDR3 sequence is 18 residues long. Germline loops: CDR1 SGDLS, CDR2 YYNGEE. The V segment lost 0 bases and the J segment 0 bases; nucleotides outside the gene matches: 6. The CDR3 spells CASSVDPSGGSSYNEQFF. The CDR3, as DNA: TGTGCCAGCAGCGTAGACCCTAGCGGGGGAAGCTCCTACAATGAGCAGTTCTTC.

The J gene is TRBJ1-2, the V gene TRBV7-2; no firm D call. The germline gives CDR1 SGHTA, CDR2 FQGNSA. V lost 1 base and J lost 0, with 9 bases in between. The length of the CDR3 is 15 residues. CDR3 coding DNA: TGTGCCAGCAGCTTAGTGTTCGTCGCTAACTATGGCTACACCTTC. This gives the protein CASSLVFVANYGYTF.